Each of the 31 T cell receptor beta chains below was sequenced from the same sample in a study of a mutant IDH1 vaccine in newly diagnosed glioma. Some clones are missing from TCRdb's copy, which holds only in-frame ones; the method was immunoSEQ multiplex PCR. The sample has 69,000 or so clones, approximately 86% seen once; the top ten hold more than 1.5%. These receptors have no known antigen. Described time point: week 35, safety follow-up. Vaccine doses each comprised 300 ug of mutant IDH1 20-mer peptide, with topical imiquimod. Material: PBMCs, obtained from a glioma patient whose treatment included an IDH1 peptide vaccine. The receptors were sampled from a man aged 25-40 years with glioma.

This chain joins TRBV5-4 and TRBJ2-3; no clear D gene. This CDR3 contains 14 residues. Germline V gives CDR1 SGHNT, CDR2 YYREEE (reference sequence). V lost 6 bases and J 2 bases, leaving 13 bases between the germline ends. The CDR3 loop is CASKVGGYTDTQYF. CDR3 nucleotides: TGTGCCAGCAAAGTAGGCGGTTACACAGATACGCAGTATTTT. Complete variable domain (other parts from reference TRBV5-4 and TRBJ2-3): ETGVTQSPTHLIKTRGQQVTLRCSSQSGHNTVSWYQQALGQGPQFIFQYYREEENGRGNFPPRFSGLQFPNYSSELNVNALELDDSALYLCASKVGGYTDTQYFGPGTRLTVL.

The rearrangement links TRBV27 to TRBJ2-1, with D perhaps assigned TRBD1 or TRBD2 (5 bases each). Per germline, CDR1 MNHEY and CDR2 SMNVEV (reference sequence). V lost 3 bases to trimming and J lost 2 bases, with 14 bases between them. This CDR3 has 16 residues. The CDR3: CASSLYSPGPYNEQFF. CDR3 DNA sequence: TGTGCCAGCAGTTTGTATAGCCCGGGACCCTACAATGAGCAGTTCTTC.

This rearrangement joins TRBV30 to TRBJ2-1; 7 bases are shared with TRBD2. The junction had 17 bases not matched to a gene; V was cut back by 7 bases and J by 8 bases. Looked up from germline, CDR1 is GTSNPN and CDR2 is SVGIG (reference sequence). The CDR3 has 15 amino acids. The CDR3 protein is CASLRLAELDHEQFF. CDR3 in DNA: TGTGCCTCCCTAAGGCTAGCGGAACTGGATCATGAGCAGTTCTTC.

The rearrangement uses TRBV28 and TRBJ1-6, with no clear D. Germline V gives CDR1 MDHEN, CDR2 SYDVKM. With 7 bases removed from V and 10 bases from J, the gap between germline ends came to 17 bases. The CDR3 is made up of 14 amino acids. CDR3 region: CASNQDPSGSPLHF. In nucleotides, the CDR3 is TGTGCCAGCAACCAGGACCCCTCCGGATCACCCCTCCACTTT.

V and J are TRBV4-3 and TRBJ2-3; D uncertain. Germline V gene data show CDR1 as LGHNA and CDR2 as YSLEER. The V end lost 0 bases, the J end lost 0 bases, and 10 bases lay between the germline ends. The CDR3 extends over 16 amino acids. CDR3 DNA: TGCGCCAGCAGCCAAGATCCTGGATCTAGCACAGATACGCAGTATTTT. As protein: CASSQDPGSSTDTQYF.

J is TRBJ1-2 and V is TRBV4-2; possibly TRBD1 for D (5 bases). Germline V gene lookup returns CDR1 LGHNA and CDR2 YNFKEQ. There are 14 residues in the CDR3. With 0 bases removed from V and 5 bases from J, the gap between germline ends came to 10 bases. This CDR3 reads CASSQERAGYGYTF. In DNA form, the CDR3 reads TGTGCCAGCAGCCAAGAGCGGGCAGGGTATGGCTACACCTTC.

The V and J genes are TRBV4-1 and TRBJ2-7; weak D call: TRBD1 (5 bases). There are 13 residues in the CDR3. The ends were cut back, 5 bases at V and 6 bases at J, with 14 bases in the middle. CDR1 MGHRA and CDR2 YSYEKL come from the germline V gene. In DNA form, the CDR3 reads TGCGCCAGCAGCGTTTACCCAGGGTCCGAGCAGTACTTC. As protein: CASSVYPGSEQYF.

The rearrangement joins TRBV7-2 to TRBJ1-1, with a weak D call TRBD1 (5 bases). CDR1 is SGHTA and CDR2 is FQGNSA in the germline V gene. CDR3 length equals 12 residues. The V end lost 1 base, the J end lost 7 bases, and 7 bases lay between the germline ends. The CDR3 nucleotides are TGTGCCAGCAGCTTAGGGGGGATTGAAGCTTTCTTT. Protein sequence: CASSLGGIEAFF.

The chain employs TRBV10-3 and TRBJ2-6; D unclear. This CDR3 spans 15 amino acids. V lost 8 bases and J 0 bases, leaving 11 bases between the germline ends. In germline, CDR1 is ENHRY, CDR2 SYGVKD. Written as DNA, the CDR3 is TGTGCCATCCTTGAGTGGGGCTCTGGGGCCAACGTCCTGACTTTC. As protein: CAILEWGSGANVLTF.

The V gene is TRBV27, the J gene TRBJ1-5; no reliable D call. This CDR3 has 16 amino acids. CDR1 MNHEY and CDR2 SMNVEV come from the germline V gene (reference sequence). Trimming took off 0 bases at V and 0 bases at J, with 9 bases between the two ends. The CDR3 sequence: CASSLSAGDSNQPQHF. CDR3 bases: TGTGCCAGCAGTTTATCGGCAGGAGATAGCAATCAGCCCCAGCATTTT.

In this sample, this clone turned up once. The chain couples TRBV10-1 to TRBJ2-1, with TRBD2 matching over 10 bases. The V gene end was trimmed by 0 bases and the J gene end by 7 bases; junction bases not matched to a gene: 6. Germline V gene data show CDR1 as WNHNN and CDR2 as SYGVQD (reference sequence). The CDR3 runs 16 residues. The CDR3 coding sequence is TGCGCCAGCAGTGAGTCGAATCCTAGCGGGGGAAATGAGCAGTTCTTC. It yields the protein CASSESNPSGGNEQFF.

V usage is TRBV7-9 and J usage is TRBJ1-1, with D hard to call. Germline CDR1 reads SEHNR; CDR2 reads FQNEAQ (reference sequence). The CDR3 totals 15 residues. Trimming removed 5 bases at V and 1 base at J, with 14 bases between. CDR3 protein: CASSRGRLSNTEAFF. The CDR3 coding sequence is TGTGCCAGCAGCCGAGGGCGGCTTTCGAACACTGAAGCTTTCTTT.

The V call is TRBV2, the J call TRBJ1-5; 11 positions agree with TRBD1. The length of the CDR3 is 14 residues. Per germline, CDR1 SNHLY and CDR2 FYNNEI. V lost 6 bases to trimming and J lost 6 bases; unmatched junction nucleotides: 4. CDR3 DNA: TGTGCCAGCAGCGCGGGACAGGGGGGTCAGCCCCAGCATTTT. Translation: CASSAGQGGQPQHF.

This rearrangement joins TRBV2 to TRBJ2-3, with D perhaps given as TRBD1 or TRBD2 (6 bases each). CDR1 and CDR2 (germline): SNHLY, FYNNEI. Trimming took 3 bases from V and 6 from J, leaving 16 bases between them. This CDR3 contains 15 residues. As DNA, the CDR3 is TGTGCCAGCAGTGAGGTGGGGGGCGGTATGGATACGCAGTATTTT. Its protein is CASSEVGGGMDTQYF. The entire variable domain, with the rest obtained from reference TRBV2 and TRBJ2-3, is as follows: EPEVTQTPSHQVTQMGQEVILRCVPISNHLYFYWYRQILGQKVEFLVSFYNNEISEKSEIFDDQFSVERPDGSNFTLKIRSTKLEDSAMYFCASSEVGGGMDTQYFGPGTRLTVL.

The CDR3 nucleotides are TGTGCCAGCAGTTTATCAGGGACAGGGGGCGGGGAGCTGTTTTTT. Translation: CASSLSGTGGGELFF. The chain joins TRBV28 to TRBJ2-2; 11 positions match TRBD1. CDR3 length equals 15 residues. The J segment lost 7 bases and the V segment lost 1 base, leaving 2 bases of the junction unmatched. Germline loops: CDR1 MDHEN, CDR2 SYDVKM.

This clone was seen more than once but under ten times. This chain joins TRBV4-1 and TRBJ1-2; D perhaps matches TRBD1 (5 bases). This CDR3 comprises 15 residues. Between the trimmed V and J ends, which lost 4 bases and 4 bases, there was a span of 16 bases. Per the germline V gene, CDR1 is MGHRA and CDR2 is YSYEKL. CDR3 sequence (DNA): TGCGCCAGCAGCCCCCCAGGCCAGGGAATCTATGGCTACACCTTC. This encodes CASSPPGQGIYGYTF.

The chain couples TRBV30 to TRBJ1-5; D gene uncertain. The V end lost 0 bases, the J end lost 0 bases, and 9 bases lay between the germline ends. The germline V gene encodes CDR1 GTSNPN and CDR2 SVGIG (reference sequence). The CDR3 runs 15 residues. DNA of the CDR3: TGTGCCTGGAGTGTAAACATTGATAGCAATCAGCCCCAGCATTTT. The encoded protein is CAWSVNIDSNQPQHF.

The sample holds a few counts of this clone. The CDR3 sequence is CASSIRARSTEAFF. The DNA of the CDR3 is TGTGCCAGTAGTATAAGGGCCAGGAGCACTGAAGCTTTCTTT. The rearrangement links TRBV19 to TRBJ1-1; D not resolved. The ends were cut back, 2 bases at V and 4 bases at J, with 11 bases in the middle. CDR1 is LNHDA, CDR2 SQIVND, per germline (reference sequence). The length of the CDR3 is 14 residues.

CDR3 residues: CASSFYGAEAFF. For the CDR3, the DNA is TGTGCCAGCAGCTTCTATGGTGCTGAAGCTTTCTTT. V and J are TRBV7-2 and TRBJ1-1; no clear D gene. Germline CDR1 reads SGHTA; CDR2 reads FQGNSA. The V and J ends lost 3 bases and 6 bases respectively, with 8 bases between them. The CDR3 consists of 12 residues.

The chain carries TRBV28 and TRBJ1-6, with D possibly being TRBD1 (5 bases). The V gene's germline CDR1 is MDHEN and CDR2 SYDVKM. There are 16 residues in the CDR3. Trimming pared 2 bases from V and 10 bases from J, leaving 18 bases between. CDR3 DNA sequence: TGTGCCAGCAGTTTAGCAGGGACCCACATACAGTCACCCCTCCACTTT. This codes for CASSLAGTHIQSPLHF.

This chain links TRBV5-1 with TRBJ2-1; 7 bases are a match to TRBD2. The CDR3 runs 16 residues. CDR1 and CDR2 (germline): SGHRS, YFSETQ. Germline trimming cut 3 bases from V and 5 bases from J; bases unmatched to any gene: 11. The CDR3 here is CASSSLSGLLNNEQFF. Here the CDR3 DNA reads TGCGCCAGCAGCTCACTTAGCGGGTTGTTGAACAATGAGCAGTTCTTC.

The chain combines TRBV9 with TRBJ1-1; D is perhaps TRBD1 (5 bases). In germline, CDR1 is SGDLS, CDR2 YYNGEE. CDR3 length: 16 residues. Trimming removed 0 bases at V and 5 bases at J, with 17 bases between. Written as DNA, the CDR3 is TGTGCCAGCAGCGTAGATTGGAGGGGCTCGGAGACTGAAGCTTTCTTT. It is translated as CASSVDWRGSETEAFF. The complete variable domain, with remaining parts taken from reference TRBV9 and TRBJ1-1, reads DSGVTQTPKHLITATGQRVTLRCSPRSGDLSVYWYQQSLDQGLQFLIQYYNGEERAKGNILERFSAQQFPDLHSELNLSSLELGDSALYFCASSVDWRGSETEAFFGQGTRLTVV.

V is TRBV7-6 and J is TRBJ2-1, with TRBD2 identical over 9 bases. The V and J ends lost 5 bases and 6 bases, in that order; junction bases with no gene match: 8. Germline V gene data show CDR1 as SGHVS and CDR2 as FNYEAQ. This CDR3 spans 15 amino acids. The CDR3 DNA is TGTGCCAGCAGCCCGGGAGGCGGGAGGGCCAATGAGCAGTTCTTC. Translation gives CASSPGGGRANEQFF.

The V gene is TRBV7-9, the J gene TRBJ2-6; D not certain. V lost 2 bases and J lost 4, with 3 bases in between. This CDR3 is 13 amino acids long. Germline values: CDR1 SEHNR, CDR2 FQNEAQ (reference sequence). Here the CDR3 DNA reads TGTGCCAGCAGCTTAATAGGGGCCAACGTCCTGACTTTC. Translated: CASSLIGANVLTF.

The V gene is TRBV6-1, the J gene TRBJ2-7, with TRBD1 as a possible D gene (6 bases). This CDR3 has 17 amino acids. Trimming left V 0 bases short and J 1 base short, with 16 bases between. Germline V lookup: CDR1 MNHNS, CDR2 SASEGT. The DNA for the CDR3 is TGTGCCAGCAGTGAAGCCCACAGGGCCAGCTCTTCCTACGAGCAGTACTTC. It encodes CASSEAHRASSSYEQYF.

This chain connects TRBV4-1 to TRBJ2-3; either TRBD1 or TRBD2 may fit D (6 bases each). Trimming cost V 0 bases and J 7 bases, with 14 bases left between them. CDR1 is MGHRA and CDR2 is YSYEKL in the germline V gene. There are 15 residues in the CDR3. The chain's CDR3 is CASSQDLGGAYTQYF. CDR3 nucleotides: TGCGCCAGCAGCCAAGATTTGGGGGGCGCATATACGCAGTATTTT.

The CDR3: CASSQDTGEGNEKLFF. CDR3 nucleotide sequence: TGCGCCAGCAGCCAGGATACAGGGGAAGGGAATGAAAAACTGTTTTTT. The rearrangement links TRBV4-3 to TRBJ1-4, with 7 bases aligning to TRBD1. Germline loops: CDR1 LGHNA, CDR2 YSLEER. V lost 3 bases to trimming and J lost 5 bases; unmatched junction nucleotides: 9. CDR3 length equals 16 residues.

This clone appeared a few times. The chain uses TRBV2 and TRBJ2-2; D might be TRBD2 (6 bases). V lost 4 bases to trimming and J lost 5 bases, with 17 bases between them. The V gene's germline CDR1 is SNHLY and CDR2 FYNNEI. The CDR3 runs to 16 residues. CDR3 region: CASSGRDAGRTGELFF. The CDR3 nucleotides are TGTGCCAGCAGTGGCCGGGACGCAGGGAGGACCGGGGAGCTGTTTTTT.

V gene TRBV5-1 combines with J gene TRBJ2-3; D unclear. From germline, CDR1 is SGHRS and CDR2 YFSETQ. The CDR3 spans 16 residues. The V end was cut by 0 bases, the J end by 4 bases, with 15 bases between. The DNA of the CDR3 is TGCGCCAGCAGCTTGGTGTCAGGAGAGCCCGCAGATACGCAGTATTTT. Its translation: CASSLVSGEPADTQYF.

This sequence joins TRBV4-2 and TRBJ2-5; 9 bases align to TRBD1. The CDR3 totals 15 residues. J lost 4 bases, V lost 0 bases, and 3 bases had no gene match. CDR1 and CDR2 from the germline V gene are LGHNA and YNFKEQ. The CDR3 spells CASSQEWDRAETQYF. Written as DNA, the CDR3 is TGTGCCAGCAGCCAAGAATGGGACAGGGCAGAGACCCAGTACTTC.

The CDR3 DNA reads as TGTGCCAGCAGCAGAAGGACTAGCGTGGTGGCCAAAAACATTCAGTACTTC. It yields the protein CASSRRTSVVAKNIQYF. V gene TRBV21-1 combines with J gene TRBJ2-4; TRBD2 is the table's D call, not checked against the DNA. TRBV21-1 is a pseudogene locus. The CDR3 covers 17 residues.